This record covers a single T cell receptor beta chain. The sample comes from a study of shared clonotypes between healthy human individuals. The overall study: The cohort had two women and a few men, ages 18 to 49.

Profiling relied on immunoSEQ multiplex PCR, and the TCRdb table lists in-frame clones only, not all of them. The sample lists a few million clones; approximately 93% were seen once. CDR3 size: 14 residues. V lost 5 bases and J 2 bases, leaving 10 bases between the germline ends. The germline gives CDR1 MNHEY, CDR2 SVGAGI. The V gene is TRBV6-5, the J gene TRBJ1-5; D call uncertain. The specimen was naive CD4+ T cells from PBMCs. Sample subset: CD45RA+ positively selected. This clonotype was sampled from a man aged 18-30 years in good health. Some clones in this sample may be carry-over from other donors' samples. The CDR3 sequence: CASSPAGGNQPQHF. The CDR3 region has the DNA TGTGCCAGCAGTCCGGCGGGCGGCAATCAGCCCCAGCATTTT.